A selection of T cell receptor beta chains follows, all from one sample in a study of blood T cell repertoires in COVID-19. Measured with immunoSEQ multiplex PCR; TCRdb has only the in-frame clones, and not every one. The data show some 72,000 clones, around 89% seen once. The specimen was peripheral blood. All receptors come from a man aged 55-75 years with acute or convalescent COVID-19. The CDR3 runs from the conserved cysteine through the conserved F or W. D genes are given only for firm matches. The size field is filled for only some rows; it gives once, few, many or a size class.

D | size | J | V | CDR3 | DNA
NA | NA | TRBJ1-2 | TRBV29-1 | CSSGEGYGYTF | TGCAGCTCGGGGGAGGGCTATGGCTACACCTTC
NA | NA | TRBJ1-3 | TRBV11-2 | CASSLVATPSGNTIYF | TGTGCCAGCAGCTTAGTGGCCACGCCTTCTGGAAACACCATATATTTT
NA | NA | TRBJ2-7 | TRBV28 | CASSLDSLVGEQYF | TGTGCCAGCAGTTTGGATTCCCTAGTGGGCGAGCAGTACTTC
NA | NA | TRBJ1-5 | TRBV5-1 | CASSPDGGSGNQPQHF | TGCGCCAGCAGCCCCGATGGAGGGTCAGGCAATCAGCCCCAGCATTTT
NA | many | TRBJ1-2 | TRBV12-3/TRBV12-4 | CASSPNQGHGYTF | TGTGCCAGCAGTCCTAACCAGGGCCATGGCTACACCTTC
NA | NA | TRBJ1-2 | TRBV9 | CASSVATGKSKGYTF | TGTGCCAGCAGCGTAGCAACGGGGAAGAGTAAAGGCTACACCTTC
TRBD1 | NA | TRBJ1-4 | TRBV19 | CASSIGIGGQTNEKLFF | TGTGCCAGTAGTATTGGAATTGGGGGACAGACTAATGAAAAACTGTTTTTT
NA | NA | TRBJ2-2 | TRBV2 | CASSARGSTGELFF | TGTGCCAGCAGTGCTCGGGGTTCCACCGGGGAGCTGTTTTTT
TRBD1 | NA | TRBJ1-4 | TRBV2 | CASRPGTGDEKLFF | TGTGCCAGCCGCCCCGGGACAGGGGATGAAAAACTGTTTTTT
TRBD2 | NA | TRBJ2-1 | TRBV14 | CASSQGLLAGPRNEQFF | TGTGCCAGCAGCCAAGGCCTTCTAGCGGGACCTCGCAATGAGCAGTTCTTC
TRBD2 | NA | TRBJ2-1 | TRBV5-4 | CASSFSGRPYNEQFF | TGTGCCAGCAGCTTCAGCGGGAGGCCCTACAATGAGCAGTTCTTC
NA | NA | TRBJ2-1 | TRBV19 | CASSVQTPNNEQFF | TGTGCCAGTAGTGTGCAGACACCGAACAATGAGCAGTTCTTC
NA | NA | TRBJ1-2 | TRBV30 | CAWTAPDSGRIFGYGYTF | TGTGCCTGGACCGCCCCTGACTCCGGGAGAATTTTCGGCTATGGCTACACCTTC
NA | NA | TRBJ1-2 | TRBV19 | CASSKDIYGYTF | TGTGCCAGTAGTAAAGACATCTATGGCTACACCTTC
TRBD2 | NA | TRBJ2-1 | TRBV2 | CASRPGTSGFGNEQFF | TGTGCCAGCAGGCCCGGGACTAGCGGTTTTGGGAATGAGCAGTTCTTC
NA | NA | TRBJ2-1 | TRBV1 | CTSSQDGRGSYNEQFF | TGCACCAGCAGCCAAGATGGCAGGGGCTCCTACAATGAGCAGTTCTTC
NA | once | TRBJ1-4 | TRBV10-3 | CAISESGGVTNEKLFF | TGTGCCATCAGTGAGTCTGGGGGCGTAACTAATGAAAAACTGTTTTTT
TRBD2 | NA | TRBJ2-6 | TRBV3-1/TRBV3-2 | CASSQGAGGPPGANVLTF | TGTGCCAGCAGCCAAGGGGCGGGAGGGCCTCCTGGGGCCAACGTCCTGACTTTC
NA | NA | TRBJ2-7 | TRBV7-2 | CASSLGLSGLEQYF | TGTGCCAGCAGCTTAGGACTAAGCGGTCTCGAGCAGTACTTC
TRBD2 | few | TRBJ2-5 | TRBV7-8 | CASSLRTKAGGRETQYF | TGTGCCAGCAGCTTGCGAACTAAAGCGGGGGGGCGGGAGACCCAGTACTTC
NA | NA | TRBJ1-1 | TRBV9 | CASSVVPQGGLMGNTEAFF | TGTGCCAGCAGCGTAGTACCCCAGGGAGGGCTTATGGGGAACACTGAAGCTTTCTTT
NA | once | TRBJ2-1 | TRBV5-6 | CASSLGGFGEQFF | TGTGCCAGCAGCTTAGGAGGTTTTGGGGAGCAGTTCTTC
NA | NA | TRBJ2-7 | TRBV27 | CASSSRGLVSYEQYF | TGTGCCAGCAGTTCCCGGGGACTGGTATCCTACGAGCAGTACTTC
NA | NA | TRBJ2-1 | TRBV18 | CASSPGWSEQFF | TGTGCCAGCTCACCAGGGTGGAGCGAGCAGTTCTTC
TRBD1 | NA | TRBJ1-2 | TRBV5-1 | CASRIGDRAYGYTF | TGCGCCAGCAGAATAGGGGACAGGGCATACGGCTACACCTTC
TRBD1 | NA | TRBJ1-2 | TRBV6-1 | CASSDGDRVYGYTF | TGTGCCAGCAGTGATGGGGACAGGGTGTATGGCTACACCTTC
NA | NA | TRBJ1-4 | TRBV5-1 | CASSPGRGGPNEKLFF | TGCGCCAGCAGCCCTGGAAGGGGGGGGCCTAATGAAAAACTGTTTTTT
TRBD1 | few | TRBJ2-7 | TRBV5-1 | CASSYSTGGAYEQYF | TGCGCCAGCAGCTACTCGACAGGGGGTGCCTACGAGCAGTACTTC
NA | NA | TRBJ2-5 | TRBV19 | CASSTTGETQYF | TGTGCCAGTAGTACCACAGGGGAGACCCAGTACTTC
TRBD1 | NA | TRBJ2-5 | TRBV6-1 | CASSELTGSQETQYF | TGTGCCAGCAGTGAGTTGACAGGGAGCCAAGAGACCCAGTACTTC
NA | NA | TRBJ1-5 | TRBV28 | CASRTTWGASNQPQHF | TGTGCCAGCAGAACCACCTGGGGAGCAAGCAATCAGCCCCAGCATTTT
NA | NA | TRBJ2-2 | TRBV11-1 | CASRPEQGIPGELFF | TGTGCCAGCAGGCCGGAACAGGGAATACCCGGGGAGCTGTTTTTT